This record looks at one T cell receptor beta chain sequence and its context. What antigen it recognizes has not been identified. Per-nucleotide qualities are absent, and no much larger clonotype sits a single base away. To monitor patients with peripheral T-cell lymphoma who were getting frontline treatment on a trial, the study applied next-generation sequencing to T-cell receptor sequences. This entry belongs to a study of circulating tumor DNA in untreated peripheral T-cell lymphoma (dated by TCRdb to about 2021). Background for the entire study: Serum samples were collected at baseline and serially during treatment to track circulating tumor DNA carrying tumor TCR clonotypes. Points the paper makes about the study in general: Tumor-specific clonotypes were found in about 72% of patients, coming from roughly nine tenths of baseline tissues and approximately 65% of baseline serum samples. Of the roughly 25 patients who had serial samples, approximately 41% had cleared ctDNA after two cycles, and ctDNA that was still detectable after therapy showed a trend toward worse survival. A couple of patients with persistently detectable ctDNA after therapy stayed in remission over approximately 10 years of follow-up, so ctDNA persistence did not always predict relapse.

Looking up the germline V gene yields CDR1 MNHEY and CDR2 SVGAGI. At the junction V is shortened by 6 bases and J by 10 bases, with 13 bases in between. The CDR3 has 12 amino acids, counting the end cysteine and phenylalanine. Solely the CDR3 DNA is kept, with 36 bases framed from the first base. Libraries were constructed by the immunoSEQ multiplex PCR assay. TCRdb took this table from immuneACCESS and kept in-frame rearrangements with V and J called. Such tables lack part of the clones; where checked against another copy, unresolved V genes explain under half of the gap, and the rest is unexplained. This specimen's table enumerates more than 55 clones.

Sequenced: cell-free DNA from blood serum. In this chain, TRBV6-5 is recombined with TRBJ2-1; no D gene can be assigned with confidence. The TCR sequence derives from a human donor with peripheral T-cell lymphoma. Here the CDR3 is given as CASSPDAREQFF. The nucleotides read TGTGCCAGCAGCCCGGATGCCAGGGAGCAGTTCTTC.